This is a list of T cell receptor beta chains from one sample in a study of long-term antiretroviral therapy in people with HIV. Profiled with immunoSEQ multiplex PCR; TCRdb holds only in-frame clones, not every one. The sample lists about 25,000 clones; approximately 86% were seen once. Source: unsorted PBMCs, taken 1.2 years after starting antiretroviral therapy. Receptor source: a man aged 50-59 years with HIV. Both conserved end residues are part of each CDR3. A D gene is named only where the DNA matches it firmly. Some rows mark clone size as missing; the rest say once, few, many or name a class of expanded clone.

abundance,j_gene,v_gene,d_gene,CDR3nt,CDR3aa
NA,TRBJ1-4,TRBV6-1,NA,TGTGCCAGCAGTGAAGTACGGAATGAAAAACTGTTTTTT,CASSEVRNEKLFF
NA,TRBJ2-1,TRBV11-3,NA,TGTGCCAGCAGCGGGGACGGCTACAATGAGCAGTTCTTC,CASSGDGYNEQFF
NA,TRBJ1-2,TRBV5-3,NA,TGTGCCAGAAGCTCGGAAGCTGTCGGGTATGGCTACACCTTC,CARSSEAVGYGYTF
NA,TRBJ1-1,TRBV7-6,NA,TGTGCCAGCAGCACGGGTCCTGAAGCTTTCTTT,CASSTGPEAFF
NA,TRBJ2-3,TRBV2,TRBD2,TGTGCCACTCAGACTAGCGAGAGCACAGATACGCAGTATTTT,CATQTSESTDTQYF
NA,TRBJ1-1,TRBV6-5,NA,TGTGCCAGCAGTTACTCACAGGTGGTGAACACTGAAGCTTTCTTT,CASSYSQVVNTEAFF
NA,TRBJ2-3,TRBV6-5,TRBD2,TGTGCCAGCAGTTTCAGCGGGGGGGAAGGCACAGATACGCAGTATTTT,CASSFSGGEGTDTQYF
NA,TRBJ2-3,TRBV28,TRBD2,TGTGCCAGCAGTTTCTCTAGCGGGGGCACAGATACGCAGTATTTT,CASSFSSGGTDTQYF
NA,TRBJ1-2,TRBV9,NA,TGTGCCAGCAGCCGTAATTCAGGGGATGGCTACACCTTC,CASSRNSGDGYTF
few,TRBJ1-1,TRBV19,NA,TGTGCCAGTAGTATGTGGGGAAGCAACACTGAAGCTTTCTTT,CASSMWGSNTEAFF
NA,TRBJ1-5,TRBV2,NA,TGTGCCAGCAGTGCAGAAGTACCGAATCAGCCCCAGCATTTT,CASSAEVPNQPQHF
NA,TRBJ2-7,TRBV5-8,NA,TGTGCCAGCAGCCCCCACAGGGTCAACTCCTACGAGCAGTACTTC,CASSPHRVNSYEQYF
NA,TRBJ1-5,TRBV7-8,NA,TGTGCCAGCAGCTTAGATGGCAATCAGCCCCAGCATTTT,CASSLDGNQPQHF
NA,TRBJ1-5,TRBV5-5,NA,TGTGCCAGCAGCTTGGGACAGGCACAGGAAGCCCAGCATTTT,CASSLGQAQEAQHF
NA,TRBJ2-5,TRBV7-9,TRBD2,TGTGCCAGCAGCTTACCGAGCGGGGGTAGCCAAGAGACCCAGTACTTC,CASSLPSGGSQETQYF
few,TRBJ1-5,TRBV30,NA,TGTGCCTGGAGTGCAGTAGGGCAGCCCCAGCATTTT,CAWSAVGQPQHF
NA,TRBJ2-7,TRBV7-9,NA,TGTGCCAGCAGCTTAACCTCGGGTCACGAGCAGTACTTC,CASSLTSGHEQYF
NA,TRBJ2-7,TRBV7-2,NA,TGTGCCAGCAGCCCCGGACGGCCCGCCAACGAGCAGTACTTC,CASSPGRPANEQYF
NA,TRBJ2-1,TRBV27,NA,TGTGCCAGCAGTTTTTCCGGGACATTCGACAATGAGCAGTTCTTC,CASSFSGTFDNEQFF
NA,TRBJ2-2,TRBV27,NA,TGTGCCAGCAGTTTATCTATTCCCGGCACCGGGGAGCTGTTTTTT,CASSLSIPGTGELFF
NA,TRBJ1-5,TRBV6-1,TRBD1,TGTGCCAGCAGCTCGGGACAGGGGCAGCCCCAGCATTTT,CASSSGQGQPQHF
NA,TRBJ2-3,TRBV2,NA,TGTGCCAGCAGGCCCTTTTCAGATACGCAGTATTTT,CASRPFSDTQYF
once,TRBJ1-2,TRBV29-1,NA,TGCAGCGTTATACAGAGAGCTAACTATGGCTACACCTTC,CSVIQRANYGYTF
NA,TRBJ1-1,TRBV29-1,TRBD1,TGCAGCATTTCCCGGGGACAGGTGGCCACTGAAGCTTTCTTT,CSISRGQVATEAFF
NA,TRBJ1-5,TRBV28,TRBD1,TGTGCCAGCAGTTCATCAGGGGGCCGTGGCAATCAGCCCCAGCATTTT,CASSSSGGRGNQPQHF
NA,TRBJ1-2,TRBV9,NA,TGTGCCAGCAGCCCAGACCATTTAAGCCTATTAGACTATGGCTACACCTTC,CASSPDHLSLLDYGYTF
NA,TRBJ1-2,TRBV7-3,NA,TGTGCCAGCAGCTCCGGGAGTTTAAGAGGAGTGTATGGCTACACCTTC,CASSSGSLRGVYGYTF